A selection of T cell receptor beta chains follows, all from one sample in a study of blood T cells in healthy people across ages. MiXCR was run by TCRdb on the 5' RACE reads, yielding one entry per CDR3 protein. The sample holds 600,000 to 800,000 distinct CDR3 sequences; approximately 21% are singletons and the top ten take 3.5% to 4%. The specimen sequenced was blood. These receptors were collected from a man between 65 and 85 years old in good health. CDR3s include the opening cysteine and the closing phenylalanine or tryptophan. D genes are given only for firm matches. The listing skips clone size in some rows; elsewhere it reads once, few, many or a size class.

J | V | size | D | DNA | CDR3
TRBJ2-7 | TRBV6-2/TRBV6-3 | few | - | TGTGCCAGCAGTTACGGAGCCCCAGGGTTCTACGAGCAGTACTTC | CASSYGAPGFYEQYF
TRBJ2-1 | TRBV5-1 | - | TRBD2 | TGCGCCAGCAGCTTGGATCGCGGGAGAGGCAATGAGCAGTTCTTC | CASSLDRGRGNEQFF
TRBJ1-2 | TRBV5-1 | - | - | TGCGCCAGCAGCTTGGAACGGACGGCCCATGGCTACACCTTC | CASSLERTAHGYTF
TRBJ2-7 | TRBV7-2 | many | TRBD2 | TGTGCCAGCAAACCGGGACTAGCGGGCGAGCAGTACTTC | CASKPGLAGEQYF
TRBJ2-5 | TRBV5-1 | few | TRBD2 | TGCGCCAGCAGCCCGACTAGCGGGAGACGAAGGGAGACCCAGTACTTC | CASSPTSGRRRETQYF
TRBJ2-2 | TRBV20-1 | few | - | TGCAGTGCTAGGGAGGACGTCGGCGGACTAACGAACACCGGGGAGCTGTTTTTT | CSAREDVGGLTNTGELFF
TRBJ2-7 | TRBV4-3 | - | TRBD2 | TGCGCCAGCAGCCAAGACCGGGGAGGGGCCTACGAGCAGTACTTC | CASSQDRGGAYEQYF
TRBJ2-2 | TRBV6-6 | - | TRBD2 | TGTGCCAGCACCCTTGAGCGGGGGCAGGGAGCCGGGGAGCTGTTTTTT | CASTLERGQGAGELFF
TRBJ2-3 | TRBV2 | - | - | TGTGCCAGCACGGGGCAGGGAAGAGATACGCAGTATTTT | CASTGQGRDTQYF
TRBJ2-1 | TRBV15 | - | TRBD1 | TGTGCCACCAGCAGAGATAGAGCAGGGGGTTATAACAATGAGCAGTTCTTC | CATSRDRAGGYNNEQFF
TRBJ1-2 | TRBV20-1 | - | - | TGCAGTGCTAGACTTGAGGGTGGCTACACCTTC | CSARLEGGYTF
TRBJ2-1 | TRBV28 | few | - | TGTGCCAGCAGTTTGATTGTCCAGGAGCAGTTCTTC | CASSLIVQEQFF
TRBJ2-5 | TRBV20-1 | few | TRBD2 | TGCGGTGCTACCCAAGCGGGGGCAGAGACCCAGTACTTC | CGATQAGAETQYF
TRBJ2-5 | TRBV12-3/TRBV12-4 | - | TRBD2 | TGTGCCAGCAGTTTTCGGACTAGCGGAGGGGCAACCCAGTACTTC | CASSFRTSGGATQYF
TRBJ2-1 | TRBV28 | many | TRBD2 | TGTGCCAGCAGTTCCACTAGCGGAAACTCCTACAATGAGCAGTTCTTC | CASSSTSGNSYNEQFF
TRBJ2-6 | TRBV6-1 | few | TRBD1 | TGTGCCAGCACCTCAGGACAGGCGTGGCCTCTTTCTGGGGCCAACGTCCTGACTTTC | CASTSGQAWPLSGANVLTF
TRBJ2-5 | TRBV6-2/TRBV6-3 | many | - | TGTGCCAGCAGTTACGGTTCCGCCCCGGAGACCCAGTACTTC | CASSYGSAPETQYF
TRBJ2-3 | TRBV7-9 | - | TRBD2 | TGTGCCAGCAGTTTCGGACTAGCGGGAGGCCCTGACACAGATACGCAGTATTTT | CASSFGLAGGPDTDTQYF
TRBJ1-2 | TRBV5-1 | - | - | TGCGCCAGCAGCTTGGGAAGACAGGAGGGGTATGGCTACACCTTC | CASSLGRQEGYGYTF
TRBJ2-1 | TRBV6-6 | few | TRBD2 | TGTGCCAGCAGTAGACTAGCGGAGTTCTTCAATGAGCAGTTCTTC | CASSRLAEFFNEQFF
TRBJ2-4 | TRBV18 | - | TRBD1 | TGTGCCAGCTCACTGCAGGGGACAGATAAAAACATTCAGTACTTC | CASSLQGTDKNIQYF
TRBJ2-7 | TRBV6-1 | - | - | TGTGCCAGCAGTGAACCTAGCAGACCCTACGAGCAGTACTTC | CASSEPSRPYEQYF
TRBJ2-5 | TRBV18 | many | - | TGTGCCAGCAGCCCAGGATTCCAAGAGACCCAGTACTTC | CASSPGFQETQYF
TRBJ2-4 | TRBV6-6 | few | - | TGTGCCAGCAGTAAAGGCAGGGGTAGGAGCATTCAGTACTTC | CASSKGRGRSIQYF
TRBJ2-7 | TRBV3-1 | - | TRBD2 | TGTGCCAGCGGAGCGGGAGCGCCCTACGAGCAGTACTTC | CASGAGAPYEQYF
TRBJ2-2 | TRBV21-1 | - | - | TGTGCCAGCAGCAAAGGAGAACTATGTGCCGGGGAGCTGTTTTTT | CASSKGELCAGELFF
TRBJ2-1 | TRBV25-1 | few | - | TGTGCCAGCAGTGAATTTAATGGTGCGAATGAGCAGTTCTTC | CASSEFNGANEQFF
TRBJ2-3 | TRBV24-1 | few | TRBD2 | TGTGCCACCAGTTTACCGGGACTAGTAACAGATACGCAGTATTTT | CATSLPGLVTDTQYF
TRBJ2-7 | TRBV20-1 | - | - | TGCAGTGCCGCTAATGGGTCGACCTACGAGCAGTACTTC | CSAANGSTYEQYF
TRBJ2-1 | TRBV7-2 | few | - | TGTGCCAGCAGCTTTACTTCCTACAATGAGCAGTTCTTC | CASSFTSYNEQFF
TRBJ2-6 | TRBV28 | many | - | TGTGCCAGCAGTTCCCTCGAGACTGGGCTCTCTGGGGCCAACGTCCTGACTTTC | CASSSLETGLSGANVLTF
TRBJ2-5 | TRBV24-1 | few | - | TGTGCCACCAGTGAGTCCGGGACTCATGGGTTCTTC | CATSESGTHGFF
TRBJ1-2 | TRBV2 | - | - | TGTGCCAGCAGTGAAACGGCCGGCGTCTATGGCTACACCTTC | CASSETAGVYGYTF
TRBJ1-4 | TRBV18 | - | - | TGTGCCAGCTCACCACAAGGGGCCAATGAAAAACTGTTTTTT | CASSPQGANEKLFF
TRBJ2-7 | TRBV5-5 | few | TRBD2 | TGTGCCAGCAGCTTGAGCGGGAACCTCTTCAGTTTCTACGAGCAGTACTTC | CASSLSGNLFSFYEQYF
TRBJ2-7 | TRBV18 | many | TRBD2 | TGTGCCAGCTCACCACTTGGACTAGCGGGCTCTGGGTCGCCCGAGCAGTACTTC | CASSPLGLAGSGSPEQYF
TRBJ2-3 | TRBV29-1 | few | - | TGCAGCGTTGGGTTAGCGGGCACAGATACGCAGTATTTT | CSVGLAGTDTQYF
TRBJ2-1 | TRBV20-1 | few | TRBD2 | TGCAGTGCTCACCCTAGCGGGAAGTGGAATGAGCAGTTCTTC | CSAHPSGKWNEQFF
TRBJ2-5 | TRBV7-2 | - | TRBD2 | TGTGCCAGCAGCCTGGATCGCGGGAGGGTGGAGACCCAGTACTTC | CASSLDRGRVETQYF
TRBJ2-7 | TRBV9 | few | - | TGTGCCAGCAGCGCCAGGCTGGAAAGCGCGCTAGTCGAGCAGTACTTC | CASSARLESALVEQYF
TRBJ2-5 | TRBV6-6 | few | - | TGTGCCAGCACTATGGACAGCGGAGGGACCCAGTACTTC | CASTMDSGGTQYF
TRBJ2-7 | TRBV10-3 | many | TRBD2 | TGTGCCATCGGGCCTGGCGGGAGTATGTCCGAGCAGTACTTC | CAIGPGGSMSEQYF
TRBJ2-7 | TRBV5-1 | - | - | TGCGCCAGCAGGCCGCCCGGCCGCGCGGACGAGCAGTACTTC | CASRPPGRADEQYF
TRBJ2-5 | TRBV14 | - | TRBD2 | TGTGCCAGCAGCCAAGGTTATCAGGAGACTAGCGACCCCCGATTTGAGCCCCAGTACTTC | CASSQGYQETSDPRFEPQYF
TRBJ1-1 | TRBV24-1 | - | - | TGTGCCACCTCTGGGCCGGATGATTTGGCTTTCTTT | CATSGPDDLAFF
TRBJ1-2 | TRBV5-6 | - | - | TGTGCCAGCACCCCCGATAACTATGGCTACACCTTC | CASTPDNYGYTF
TRBJ2-5 | TRBV20-1 | few | - | TGCAGTGCTGGCCGGGTCCAGGGGGAGACCCAGTACTTC | CSAGRVQGETQYF